This record concerns one T cell receptor (beta chain) sequence. Its matching antigen is unknown. The CDR3 spans 15 residues. The PCR was carried out with 60 Vbeta primers and 13 Jbeta primers. Libraries were prepared by immunoSEQ multiplex PCR; TCRdb keeps only in-frame clonotypes and omits some of them. The sample records approximately 150,000 clones, 77% being singletons. This entry comes from a study of cytomegalovirus exposure and HLA in healthy donors. Notes on the study in general: Several of the most significant clusters appeared, in a later analysis, to be linked to common viral pathogens. Overall, about 160 TCR beta chains were annotated as cytomegalovirus-associated. Clonal expansion, a later analysis showed, was greater in HLA-associated TCR beta chains than in equally common others. A prior analysis recorded that most TCR beta V segments were productive about 87% or about 30% of the time.

This TCR was sampled from a woman aged 30 to 39 in good health and CMV-seropositive. Sequencing used PBMCs. The chain uses TRBV7-5 and TRBJ2-7; the table assigns TRBD2, which was not confirmed against the DNA. TRBV7-5 is a pseudogene segment. The CDR3 nucleotides read TGTGTCAGAAGCTTAGTTTGCGGGAGGGCCTACGAGCAGTACTTC. It yields the protein CVRSLVCGRAYEQYF.